Described below is a single T cell receptor (beta chain) sequence and its context. Its target is not known. The single heparinised draw taken from each donor contained about 110 mL of blood on average. This sample is drawn from a study of beta chain features in type 1 diabetes. Overall study findings and caveats: The study found moderately but significantly shorter TCRB CDR3s in all four CD4+ subsets of Type 1 diabetes patients. Reduced insertions and increased deletions marked VDJ junctions in type 1 diabetes patients. The study notes PCR might favor shorter templates equally in patients and controls.

V was cut by 3 bases and J by 1 base, with 15 bases left in between. The germline V gene encodes CDR1 ENHRY and CDR2 SYGVKD. The length of the CDR3 is 16 residues. Reverse transcribing all isolated RNA meant expressed TCRB transcripts were sequenced. The assay was immunoSEQ multiplex PCR, and TCRdb's table has in-frame clones only and misses some. The repertoire holds some 250,000 clones, with about 11% as singletons. The specimen sequenced was naive CD4+ T cells from blood. The receptor's source is a man aged 30 to 39 with type 1 diabetes. The chain is built from TRBV10-3 and TRBJ2-5; TRBD1 is a possible D gene (6 bases). Here the CDR3 DNA reads TGTGCCATCAGTGAATTTAAGGGGGATAGCCAAGAGACCCAGTACTTC. This codes for CAISEFKGDSQETQYF.